The clone carrying this T cell receptor (beta chain) showed up just a few times. Its antigen remains unknown. It was with a sample-barcoded 5' primer and a J-beta primer mix that a second PCR of roughly 7 to 12 cycles was run. The study obtained at least 2.5 million CDR3-containing paired-end reads from every sample. TCRdb reanalysed the 5' RACE reads using MiXCR and keeps one entry per CDR3 protein. Seen here are hundreds of thousands of distinct CDR3 sequences, approximately 21% observed once, and the top ten hold more than 3%. Each donor had 7.5 to 10 milliliters of peripheral blood drawn. The V gene end was trimmed by 2 bases and the J gene end by 5 bases; junction bases not matched to a gene: 7. From germline, CDR1 is SGHAT and CDR2 FQNNGV. This CDR3 is built from 15 residues. The data stem from a study of blood T cells in healthy people across ages. Study-wide results and caveats: Diversity of TCR beta correlated strongly with naive T cell percentage. Age advanced and TCR beta diversity per million T cells fell, roughly linearly.

This clonotype was sampled from an older man in good health. V gene TRBV11-2 combines with J gene TRBJ2-5; 8 bases agree with TRBD2. Sequencing was carried out using blood. Here the CDR3 DNA reads TGTGCCAGCAGCTTAAGAGCGGGAGTCATTGAGACCCAGTACTTC. Its protein is CASSLRAGVIETQYF.